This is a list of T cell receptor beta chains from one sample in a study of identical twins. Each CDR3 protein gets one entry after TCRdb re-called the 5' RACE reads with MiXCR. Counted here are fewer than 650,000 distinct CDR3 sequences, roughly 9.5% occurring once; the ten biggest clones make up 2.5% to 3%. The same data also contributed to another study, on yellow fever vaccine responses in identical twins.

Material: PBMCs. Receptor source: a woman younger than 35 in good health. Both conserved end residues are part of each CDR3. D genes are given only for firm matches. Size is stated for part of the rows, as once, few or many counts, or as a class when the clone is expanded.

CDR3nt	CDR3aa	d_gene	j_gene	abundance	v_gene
TGCAGCGTTGAGAGCCAGGGGAGGGACCTCTACGAGCAGTACTTC	CSVESQGRDLYEQYF	-	TRBJ2-7	many	TRBV29-1
TGTGCCAGCAGCTTAGATCCCAATTCGTACACAGATACGCAGTATTTT	CASSLDPNSYTDTQYF	-	TRBJ2-3	few	TRBV13
TGCAGTGCTAGGGCTAAGGATCCTGAATACAATGAGCAGTTCTTC	CSARAKDPEYNEQFF	-	TRBJ2-1	many	TRBV20-1
TGCGCCAGCAGACCCCAGGCCTCCTACGAGCAGTACTTC	CASRPQASYEQYF	-	TRBJ2-7	many	TRBV5-1
TGTGCCAGCATGGGGCAGGGAAACTACAATGAGCAGTTCTTC	CASMGQGNYNEQFF	-	TRBJ2-1	many	TRBV7-9
TGCAGTGCTAGAGATCCGATAATCAATGAGCAGTTCTTC	CSARDPIINEQFF	-	TRBJ2-1	-	TRBV20-1
TGTGCCAGCAGCGTGGGCCGCCCTAGCACAGATACGCAGTATTTT	CASSVGRPSTDTQYF	-	TRBJ2-3	-	TRBV7-9
TGCGCCAGCAGCCCTGGCCCGACTGGGACTGAAGCTTTCTTT	CASSPGPTGTEAFF	-	TRBJ1-1	few	TRBV5-1
TGTGCCAGCAGTTTACGAAAAGGACTCAGGGCAGATACGCAGTATTTT	CASSLRKGLRADTQYF	-	TRBJ2-3	-	TRBV12-3/TRBV12-4
TGTGCCATCTGTTTTTTGACAGGGCACTCCGCGAACACCGGGGAGCTGTTTTTT	CAICFLTGHSANTGELFF	TRBD1	TRBJ2-2	-	TRBV12-3/TRBV12-4
TGTGCCAGCAAGACCGGGACAGGGGTGCACGAGCAGTACTTC	CASKTGTGVHEQYF	TRBD1	TRBJ2-7	-	TRBV28
TGTGCCACCAGGCCCCCTCGAATCAATTCACCCCTCCACTTT	CATRPPRINSPLHF	-	TRBJ1-6	few	TRBV12-3/TRBV12-4
TGCGCCAGCAGCTTCTCCAGGGGGACTGAAGCTTTCTTT	CASSFSRGTEAFF	TRBD1	TRBJ1-1	-	TRBV5-1
TGCAGCGTCGCGACAGGGAGCTCTGGGGCCAACGTCCTGACTTTC	CSVATGSSGANVLTF	TRBD1	TRBJ2-6	few	TRBV29-1
TGCAGCGTTGTGTTGGCGGGGGTGGATACGCAGTATTTT	CSVVLAGVDTQYF	TRBD2	TRBJ2-3	many	TRBV29-1
TGCGCCAGCAGCCTCCTGGGGGGCCAAGAGACCCAGTACTTC	CASSLLGGQETQYF	-	TRBJ2-5	many	TRBV5-1
TGCGCCAGCAGCCAAGAATCACAGTACGGGAGCACAGATACGCAGTATTTT	CASSQESQYGSTDTQYF	-	TRBJ2-3	few	TRBV4-1
TGTGCCAGCAGCTCGTGGGGGCGCGAGACCCAGTACTTC	CASSSWGRETQYF	-	TRBJ2-5	few	TRBV27
TGTGCCAGCAGCCCCGACGAGACCCAGTACTTC	CASSPDETQYF	-	TRBJ2-5	many	TRBV18
TGTGCCAGCAGTTTAGATGTAAAAGGCTACGAGCAGTACTTC	CASSLDVKGYEQYF	-	TRBJ2-7	few	TRBV12-3/TRBV12-4